The sequence of this T cell receptor beta chain was determined in a study of blood T cell repertoires in COVID-19. As processed by the authors: Reference gene primer amplification in the assay estimated nucleated cell counts. Clones were sequenced by immunoSEQ multiplex PCR, and TCRdb holds only the in-frame ones, with some missing. From that table come the V and J calls and clone size; the DNA was used to work out D and trimming. This sample has about 270,000 clones, with just under 90% found just once. The cohort comprised adults aged about 18 to 90 years residing in about two dozen US areas. Donors were grouped by their self-reported clinical history. CDR1 is MGHRA and CDR2 is YSYEKL in the germline V gene. The V gene end was trimmed by 2 bases and the J gene end by 4 bases; junction bases not matched to a gene: 11. The CDR3 extends over 16 amino acids.

The receptor was derived from a woman aged 25-40 years with acute COVID-19. The rearrangement links TRBV4-1 to TRBJ2-7; TRBD1 aligns across 7 bases. Sample: PBMCs or T cells enriched from blood (not recorded which). CDR3 in DNA: TGCGCCAGCAGCCAAAGACCTCTACAGGGGTCGTACGAGCAGTACTTC. Translated: CASSQRPLQGSYEQYF.